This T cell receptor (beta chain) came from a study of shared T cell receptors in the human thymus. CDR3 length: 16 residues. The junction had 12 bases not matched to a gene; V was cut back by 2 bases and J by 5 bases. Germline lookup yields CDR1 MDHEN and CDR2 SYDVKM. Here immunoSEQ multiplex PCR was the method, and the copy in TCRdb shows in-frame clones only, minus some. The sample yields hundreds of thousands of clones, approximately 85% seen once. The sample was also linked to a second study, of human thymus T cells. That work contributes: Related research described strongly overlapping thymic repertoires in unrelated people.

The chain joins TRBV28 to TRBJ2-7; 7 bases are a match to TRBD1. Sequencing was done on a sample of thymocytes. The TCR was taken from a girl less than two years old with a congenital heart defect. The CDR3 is CASSLLVGTEPDEQYF. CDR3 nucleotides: TGTGCCAGCAGTTTACTAGTCGGGACAGAACCCGACGAGCAGTACTTC.